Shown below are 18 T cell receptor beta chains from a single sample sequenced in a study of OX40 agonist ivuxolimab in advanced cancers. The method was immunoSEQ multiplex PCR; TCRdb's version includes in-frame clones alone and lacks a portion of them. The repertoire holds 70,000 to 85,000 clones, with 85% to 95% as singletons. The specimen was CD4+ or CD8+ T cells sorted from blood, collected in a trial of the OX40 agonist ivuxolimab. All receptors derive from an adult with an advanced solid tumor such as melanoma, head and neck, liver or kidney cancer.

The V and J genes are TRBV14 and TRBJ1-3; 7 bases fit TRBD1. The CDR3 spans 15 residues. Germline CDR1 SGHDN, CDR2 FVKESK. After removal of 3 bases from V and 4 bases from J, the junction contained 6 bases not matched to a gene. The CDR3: CASSQQRTGGNTIYF. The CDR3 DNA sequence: TGTGCCAGCAGCCAGCAGCGGACAGGAGGAAACACCATATATTTT.

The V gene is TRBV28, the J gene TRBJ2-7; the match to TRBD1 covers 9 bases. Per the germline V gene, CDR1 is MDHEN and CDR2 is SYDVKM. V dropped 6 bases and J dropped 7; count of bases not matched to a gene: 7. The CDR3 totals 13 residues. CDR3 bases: TGTGCCAGCAGCGGACAGGGGATGAGGGAGCAGTACTTC. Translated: CASSGQGMREQYF.

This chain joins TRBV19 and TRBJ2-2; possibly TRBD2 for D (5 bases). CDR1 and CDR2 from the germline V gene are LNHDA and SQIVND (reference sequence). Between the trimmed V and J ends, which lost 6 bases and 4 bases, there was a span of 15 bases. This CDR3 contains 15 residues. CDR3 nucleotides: TGTGCCAGTAGCCTCCTAAGCGGTACCACCGGGGAGCTGTTTTTT. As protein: CASSLLSGTTGELFF.

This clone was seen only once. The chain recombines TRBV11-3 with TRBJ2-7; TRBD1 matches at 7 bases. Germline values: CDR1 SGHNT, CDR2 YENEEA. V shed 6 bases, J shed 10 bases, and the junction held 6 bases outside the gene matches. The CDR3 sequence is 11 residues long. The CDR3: CASRYDRAQYF. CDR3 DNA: TGTGCCAGCAGATATGACAGGGCCCAGTACTTC.

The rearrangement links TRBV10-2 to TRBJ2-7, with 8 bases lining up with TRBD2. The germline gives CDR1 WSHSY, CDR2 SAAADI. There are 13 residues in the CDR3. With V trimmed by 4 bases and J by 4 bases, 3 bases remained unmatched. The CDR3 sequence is CASSVAGGYEQYF. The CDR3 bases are TGCGCCAGCAGTGTTGCGGGAGGATACGAGCAGTACTTC.

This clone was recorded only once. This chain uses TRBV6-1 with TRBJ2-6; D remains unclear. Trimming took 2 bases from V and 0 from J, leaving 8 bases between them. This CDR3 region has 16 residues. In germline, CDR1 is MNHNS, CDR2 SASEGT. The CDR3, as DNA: TGTGCCAGCAGTGAATCCCGTCCCTCTGGGGCCAACGTCCTGACTTTC. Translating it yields CASSESRPSGANVLTF.

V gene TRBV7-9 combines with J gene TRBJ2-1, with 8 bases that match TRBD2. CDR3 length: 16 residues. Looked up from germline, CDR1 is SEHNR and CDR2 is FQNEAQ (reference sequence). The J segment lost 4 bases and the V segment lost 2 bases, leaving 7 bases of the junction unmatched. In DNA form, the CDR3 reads TGTGCCAGCAGCTTATACGGGACTAGAGGTTACAATGAGCAGTTCTTC. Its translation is CASSLYGTRGYNEQFF.

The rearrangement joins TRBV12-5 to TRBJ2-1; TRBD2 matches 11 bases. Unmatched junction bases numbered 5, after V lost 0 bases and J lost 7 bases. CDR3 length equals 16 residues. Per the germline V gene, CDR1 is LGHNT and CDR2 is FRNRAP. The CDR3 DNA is TGTGCTAGTGGTTTGGTAATAGCGGGAGGGCAAAATGAGCAGTTCTTC. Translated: CASGLVIAGGQNEQFF.

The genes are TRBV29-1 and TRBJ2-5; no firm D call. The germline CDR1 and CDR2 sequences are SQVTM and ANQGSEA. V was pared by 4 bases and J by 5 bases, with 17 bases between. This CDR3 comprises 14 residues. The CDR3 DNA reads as TGCAGCGTTGCGTTCGGGTTGGGGATGGAGACCCAGTACTTC. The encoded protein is CSVAFGLGMETQYF.

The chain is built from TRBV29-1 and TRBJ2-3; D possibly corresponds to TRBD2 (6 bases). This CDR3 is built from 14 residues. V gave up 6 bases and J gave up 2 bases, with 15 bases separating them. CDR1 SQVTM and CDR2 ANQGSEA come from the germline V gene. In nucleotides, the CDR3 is TGCAGCGTGGGAGGCGGACAATTCACAGATACGCAGTATTTT. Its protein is CSVGGGQFTDTQYF.

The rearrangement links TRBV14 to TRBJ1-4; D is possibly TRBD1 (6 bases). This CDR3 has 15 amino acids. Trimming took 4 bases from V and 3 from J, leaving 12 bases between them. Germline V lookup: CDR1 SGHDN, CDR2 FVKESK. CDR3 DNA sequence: TGTGCCAGCAGCCGGCGGGGGGGGCCTAATGAAAAACTGTTTTTT. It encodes CASSRRGGPNEKLFF. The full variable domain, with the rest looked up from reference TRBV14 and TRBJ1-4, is EAGVTQFPSHSVIEKGQTVTLRCDPISGHDNLYWYRRVMGKEIKFLLHFVKESKQDESGMPNNRFLAERTGGTYSTLKVQPAELEDSGVYFCASSRRGGPNEKLFFGSGTQLSVL.

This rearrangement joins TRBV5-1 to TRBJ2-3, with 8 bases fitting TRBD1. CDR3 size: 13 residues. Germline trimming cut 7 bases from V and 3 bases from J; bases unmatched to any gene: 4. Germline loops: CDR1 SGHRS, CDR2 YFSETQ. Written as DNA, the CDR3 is TGCGCCAGCGGTAGACAGGGGACAGATACGCAGTATTTT. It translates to CASGRQGTDTQYF.

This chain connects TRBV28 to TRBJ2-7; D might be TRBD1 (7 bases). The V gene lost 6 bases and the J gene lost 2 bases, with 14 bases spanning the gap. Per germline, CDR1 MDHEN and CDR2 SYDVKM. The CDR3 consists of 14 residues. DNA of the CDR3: TGTGCCAGCAGCTCAGGGGGAGGTCCCTACGAGCAGTACTTC. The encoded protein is CASSSGGGPYEQYF.

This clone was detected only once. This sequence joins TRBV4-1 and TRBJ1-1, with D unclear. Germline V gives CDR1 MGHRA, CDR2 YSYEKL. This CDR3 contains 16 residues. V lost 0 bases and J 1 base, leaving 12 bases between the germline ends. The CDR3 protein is CASSQDGIRANTEAFF. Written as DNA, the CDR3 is TGCGCCAGCAGCCAAGATGGTATTAGGGCGAACACTGAAGCTTTCTTT.

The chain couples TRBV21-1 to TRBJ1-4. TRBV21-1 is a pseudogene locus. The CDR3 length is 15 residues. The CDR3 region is CASSKKGATNEKLFF. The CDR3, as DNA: TGTGCCAGCAGCAAAAAAGGTGCAACTAATGAAAAACTGTTTTTT.

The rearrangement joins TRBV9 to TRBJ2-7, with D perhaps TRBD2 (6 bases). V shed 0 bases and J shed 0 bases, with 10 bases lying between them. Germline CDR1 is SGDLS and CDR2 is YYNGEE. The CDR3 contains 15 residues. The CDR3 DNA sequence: TGTGCCAGCAGCGTAGGTGGGAGGACCTCCTACGAGCAGTACTTC. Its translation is CASSVGGRTSYEQYF.

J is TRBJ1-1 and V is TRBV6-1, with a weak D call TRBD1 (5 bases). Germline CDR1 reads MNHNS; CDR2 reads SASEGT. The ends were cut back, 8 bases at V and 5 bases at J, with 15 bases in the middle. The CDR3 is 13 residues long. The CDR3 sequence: CASGGTGVTEAFF. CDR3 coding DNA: TGTGCCAGCGGCGGGACGGGGGTAACTGAAGCTTTCTTT.

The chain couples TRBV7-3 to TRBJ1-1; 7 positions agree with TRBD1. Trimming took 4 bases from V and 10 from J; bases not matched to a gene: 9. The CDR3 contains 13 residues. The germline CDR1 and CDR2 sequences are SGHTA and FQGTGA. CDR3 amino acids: CASSSRGSRGAFF. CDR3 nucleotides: TGTGCCAGCAGCTCCAGGGGGTCCCGGGGAGCTTTCTTT.